These 22 T cell receptor beta chains share one sample of origin, sequenced in a study of early T cells in non-severe SARS-CoV-2 infection. TCRdb independently ran MiXCR on the 5' RACE reads; one entry per CDR3 protein. The sample includes some 30,000 distinct CDR3 sequences, about 3.9% of them seen just once. Sequenced material: whole blood. All receptors come from an adult who was a healthcare worker with PCR-confirmed SARS-CoV-2 infection or an uninfected control (not recorded which).

Many counts were recorded for this clonotype. The chain couples TRBV6-5 to TRBJ2-7; 9 bases align to TRBD2. This CDR3 contains 16 residues. Trimming cost V 4 bases and J 3 bases; bases outside gene matches: 10. Germline V gene lookup returns CDR1 MNHEY and CDR2 SVGAGI. CDR3 amino acids: CASSLSGAGGGYEQYF. CDR3 nucleotides: TGTGCCAGCAGTTTGTCCGGGGCGGGAGGGGGCTACGAGCAGTACTTC.

The chain is built from TRBV27 and TRBJ1-5; D may be TRBD1 (5 bases). The germline V and J ends were trimmed by 3 bases and 1 base, with 7 bases remaining between them. The CDR3 contains 14 residues. CDR1 and CDR2 from the germline V gene are MNHEY and SMNVEV (reference sequence). The CDR3, as DNA: TGTGCCAGCAGTTTCTGGGGGAGCAATCAGCCCCAGCATTTT. It specifies CASSFWGSNQPQHF.

This clonotype occurred many times. This rearrangement joins TRBV4-3 to TRBJ1-6; D not resolved. Trimming stripped 6 bases from V and 10 bases from J, with 16 bases between. The germline CDR1 and CDR2 sequences are LGHNA and YSLEER. The CDR3 extends over 14 amino acids. CDR3 bases: TGCGCCAGCAGGAGCGACATCCCGGGGTCACCCCTCCACTTT. Its protein is CASRSDIPGSPLHF.

This clonotype was detected ten times or more. CDR3 amino acids: CASSRVPSSGANVLTF. Here the CDR3 DNA reads TGTGCCAGCAGCCGGGTCCCTAGCTCTGGGGCCAACGTCCTGACTTTC. This rearrangement joins TRBV2 to TRBJ2-6; D gene uncertain. Trimming took 6 bases from V and 0 from J, leaving 12 bases between them. The CDR3 is made up of 16 amino acids. Germline-derived CDR1 and CDR2 are SNHLY and FYNNEI.

The chain uses TRBV7-9 and TRBJ2-7; the match to TRBD2 covers 7 bases. Germline lookup yields CDR1 SEHNR and CDR2 FQNEAQ (reference sequence). The CDR3 is 15 amino acids. V was clipped by 2 bases and J by 6 bases; unmatched bases: 10. The CDR3 sequence: CASSLTWEGTVEQYF. The CDR3, as DNA: TGTGCCAGCAGCTTAACCTGGGAGGGTACGGTCGAGCAGTACTTC. The whole variable domain, remainder taken from reference TRBV7-9 and TRBJ2-7, is DTGVSQNPRHKITKRGQNVTFRCDPISEHNRLYWYRQTLGQGPEFLTYFQNEAQLEKSRLLSDRFSAERPKGSFSTLEIQRTEQGDSAMYLCASSLTWEGTVEQYFGPGTRLTVT.

This clonotype showed up many times. V and J are TRBV7-2 and TRBJ2-1, with D possibly being TRBD1 (5 bases). This CDR3 spans 17 amino acids. Looked up from germline, CDR1 is SGHTA and CDR2 is FQGNSA. The V end was cut by 1 base, the J end by 0 bases, with 13 bases between. The CDR3 bases are TGTGCCAGCAGCTTAGGATGGACACCCGCCTCCTACAATGAGCAGTTCTTC. The encoded protein is CASSLGWTPASYNEQFF.

This clonotype occurred many times. The chain joins TRBV4-3 to TRBJ1-6; tentative D call: TRBD1 (6 bases). CDR3 length: 14 amino acids. Trimming took 1 base from V and 10 from J, leaving 11 bases between them. Germline-derived CDR1 and CDR2 are LGHNA and YSLEER. CDR3 amino acids: CASSQVPDSSPLHF. The CDR3 coding sequence is TGCGCCAGCAGCCAAGTCCCGGACAGCTCACCCCTCCACTTT.

This clonotype came up many times. This chain joins TRBV29-1 and TRBJ1-5, with 9 bases fitting TRBD1. J lost 7 bases, V lost 1 base, and 2 bases had no gene match. Per the germline V gene, CDR1 is SQVTM and CDR2 is ANQGSEA. The CDR3 spans 13 residues. CDR3 DNA sequence: TGCAGCGTTGAAGGACAGGGGGGGCAGCCCCAGCATTTT. Translating gives CSVEGQGGQPQHF.

This rearrangement joins TRBV11-2 to TRBJ2-7, with D tentatively TRBD2 (6 bases). Germline V gives CDR1 SGHAT, CDR2 FQNNGV. The CDR3 has 16 amino acids. The germline V and J ends were trimmed by 6 bases and 5 bases, with 23 bases remaining between them. CDR3 region: CASRPTEAGAYHEQYF. CDR3 nucleotide sequence: TGTGCCAGCAGACCAACGGAAGCGGGCGCTTACCACGAGCAGTACTTC.

This clonotype was detected many times. The CDR3 protein is CASSLGLAGTYEQYF. The CDR3 bases are TGTGCCAGCAGCTTAGGACTAGCGGGGACCTACGAGCAGTACTTC. The chain recombines TRBV13 with TRBJ2-7; 10 nucleotides align to TRBD2. The V gene end was trimmed by 0 bases and the J gene end by 2 bases; junction bases not matched to a gene: 1. Germline V gene lookup returns CDR1 PRHDT and CDR2 FYEKMQ (reference sequence). The CDR3 runs 15 residues.

At least ten counts were recorded for this clonotype. The CDR3 DNA reads TGTGCCAGCAGCCCTCAATACGCCACGACGGGCTCCTATGGCTACACCTTC. This gives the protein CASSPQYATTGSYGYTF. This rearrangement joins TRBV7-9 to TRBJ1-2, with unresolved D. The CDR3 extends over 17 amino acids. Germline lookup yields CDR1 SEHNR and CDR2 FQNEAQ (reference sequence). Trimming took off 5 bases at V and 4 bases at J, with 23 bases between the two ends.

This clonotype was counted many times. This sequence joins TRBV5-5 and TRBJ2-6; no firm D call. The V end lost 2 bases, the J end lost 4 bases, and 7 bases lay between the germline ends. Germline loops: CDR1 SGHKS, CDR2 YYEKEE (reference sequence). CDR3 size: 14 residues. In nucleotides, the CDR3 is TGTGCCAGCAGCTTTACCGGCGGGGCCAACGTCCTGACTTTC. It codes for CASSFTGGANVLTF.

This clonotype is a singleton in its sample. V gene TRBV3-1 combines with J gene TRBJ2-3, with D possibly being TRBD1 (5 bases). The germline V and J ends were trimmed by 4 bases and 3 bases, with 11 bases remaining between them. The CDR3 is 14 amino acids. CDR1 and CDR2 from the germline V gene are LGHDT and YNNKEL (reference sequence). The CDR3 nucleotides read TGTGCCAGCAGCCCAGGGTGGGCGACAGATACGCAGTATTTT. Translating gives CASSPGWATDTQYF.

Only a few counts were recorded for this clonotype. The genes are TRBV28 and TRBJ2-2; D is unclear. CDR1 MDHEN and CDR2 SYDVKM come from the germline V gene. With 6 bases removed from V and 3 bases from J, the gap between germline ends came to 11 bases. This CDR3 is built from 14 residues. The CDR3 here is CASRVQKDTGELFF. CDR3 DNA sequence: TGTGCCAGCAGAGTACAGAAAGACACCGGGGAGCTGTTTTTT.

In its sample, this clonotype was seen many times. The CDR3 protein is CASSPTGPAGGIEQYF. The CDR3 DNA sequence: TGCGCCAGCAGCCCAACTGGGCCAGCGGGAGGGATCGAGCAGTACTTC. This chain links TRBV5-1 with TRBJ2-7, with 10 bases that match TRBD2. The CDR3 loop spans 16 amino acids. The J segment lost 6 bases and the V segment lost 4 bases, leaving 13 bases of the junction unmatched. CDR1 is SGHRS, CDR2 YFSETQ, per germline.

This clonotype was counted at least ten times. V gene TRBV2 combines with J gene TRBJ1-2; D remains unclear. The germline gives CDR1 SNHLY, CDR2 FYNNEI. This CDR3 is built from 13 residues. Trimming pared 6 bases from V and 8 bases from J, leaving 16 bases between. The CDR3 protein is CASSLVMSRGYTF. As DNA, the CDR3 is TGTGCCAGCAGCCTAGTGATGTCTAGGGGCTACACCTTC.

In the case of this clonotype: This could be a read error, since a much larger clone is one nucleotide away. The chain is built from TRBV18 and TRBJ2-1, with D unresolved. V was trimmed by 3 bases and J by 0 bases, leaving 9 bases between them. Germline V CDR1 and CDR2: KGHSH, LQKENI. The CDR3 has 15 amino acids. CDR3 amino acids: CASSPGESSYNEQFF. In DNA form, the CDR3 reads TGTGCCAGCTCACCCGGAGAAAGCTCCTACAATGAGCAGTTCTTC.

There are many counts of this clonotype. The rearrangement joins TRBV7-3 to TRBJ2-1; 7 bases map to TRBD2. V dropped 3 bases and J dropped 9; count of bases not matched to a gene: 8. This CDR3 has 14 residues. Looked up from germline, CDR1 is SGHTA and CDR2 is FQGTGA. CDR3 sequence (DNA): TGTGCCAGCAGCTTTGGAGGGACTAAGAGTGAGCAGTTCTTC. Its translation is CASSFGGTKSEQFF. Using reference TRBV7-3 and TRBJ2-1 for the parts outside the CDR3, the full variable domain is GAGVSQTPSNKVTEKGKYVELRCDPISGHTALYWYRQSLGQGPEFLIYFQGTGAADDSGLPNDRFFAVRPEGSVSTLKIQRTERGDSAVYLCASSFGGTKSEQFFGPGTRLTVL.

The sample holds a few counts of this clonotype. The chain recombines TRBV20-1 with TRBJ2-4, with D tentatively TRBD2 (6 bases). This CDR3 spans 18 amino acids. Germline V gives CDR1 DFQATT, CDR2 SNEGSKA (reference sequence). The V end was cut by 2 bases, the J end by 1 base, with 21 bases between. CDR3 nucleotides: TGCAGTGCTAGACCCCCCCCGGGTGGGAGGATGGCCAAAAACATTCAGTACTTC. It translates to CSARPPPGGRMAKNIQYF.

The sample holds many counts of this clonotype. The V gene is TRBV10-1, the J gene TRBJ2-1; 9 nucleotides line up with TRBD1. The CDR3 consists of 13 residues. The trim removed 5 bases at V and 9 bases at J, leaving 5 bases unmatched. CDR1 and CDR2 (germline): WNHNN, SYGVQD (reference sequence). CDR3 in amino acids: CASSRDRVGEQFF. The DNA for the CDR3 is TGCGCCAGCAGTAGGGACAGGGTTGGTGAGCAGTTCTTC.

In its sample, this clonotype was seen many times. J is TRBJ1-1 and V is TRBV28; no reliable D call. There are 12 residues in the CDR3. Between the trimmed V and J ends, which lost 6 bases and 2 bases, there was a span of 7 bases. Germline values: CDR1 MDHEN, CDR2 SYDVKM. The CDR3 sequence is CASSSSNTEAFF. The CDR3 bases are TGTGCCAGCAGCTCAAGTAACACTGAAGCTTTCTTT.

This clonotype was recorded at least ten times. CDR3 sequence: CASSQVDRGYRPQHF. The CDR3 region has the DNA TGCGCCAGCAGCCAAGTCGACAGGGGATATCGGCCCCAGCATTTT. The V and J genes are TRBV4-1 and TRBJ1-5; 8 bases fit TRBD1. The length of the CDR3 is 15 residues. In germline, CDR1 is MGHRA, CDR2 YSYEKL. V lost 1 base and J lost 9; bases outside the gene matches: 8.